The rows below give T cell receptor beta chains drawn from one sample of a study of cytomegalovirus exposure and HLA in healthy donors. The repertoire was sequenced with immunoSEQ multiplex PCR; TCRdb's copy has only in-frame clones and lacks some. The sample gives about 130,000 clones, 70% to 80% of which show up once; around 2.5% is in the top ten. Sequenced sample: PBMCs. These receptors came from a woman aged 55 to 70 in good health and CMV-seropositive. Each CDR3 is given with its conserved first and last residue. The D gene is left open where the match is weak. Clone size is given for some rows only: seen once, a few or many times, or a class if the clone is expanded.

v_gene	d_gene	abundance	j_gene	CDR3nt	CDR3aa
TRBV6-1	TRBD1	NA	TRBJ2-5	TGTGCCAGCAGTGAAATTCAGGACAGGGAGACCCAGTACTTC	CASSEIQDRETQYF
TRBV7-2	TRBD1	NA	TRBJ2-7	TGTGCCAGCAGCATAACACCCGGGACAGGGTACGAGCAGTACTTC	CASSITPGTGYEQYF
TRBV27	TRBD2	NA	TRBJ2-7	TGTGCCAGCAGTTTAGTAGCGGGGGTGGGGGAGCAGTACTTC	CASSLVAGVGEQYF
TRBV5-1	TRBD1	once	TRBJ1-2	TGCGCCAGCAGCTTGGGGGGGACAGATTTTAACTATGGCTACACCTTC	CASSLGGTDFNYGYTF
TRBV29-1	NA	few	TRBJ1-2	TGCAGCGTTGGCATGGGCGTAGATGGCTACACCTTC	CSVGMGVDGYTF
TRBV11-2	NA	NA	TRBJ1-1	TGTGCCAGCAGCTCGGGTCAGAACACTGAAGCTTTCTTT	CASSSGQNTEAFF
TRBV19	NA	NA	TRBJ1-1	TGTGCCAGTAGTATGGTCCGAGGAGAAGCTTTCTTT	CASSMVRGEAFF
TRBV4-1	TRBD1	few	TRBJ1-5	TGCGCCAGCAGCGACAGGGGGATGAATCAGCCCCAGCATTTT	CASSDRGMNQPQHF
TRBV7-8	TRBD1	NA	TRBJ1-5	TGTGCCAGCAGCTACGGACAGGGGGATGGGAAGCCCCAGCATTTT	CASSYGQGDGKPQHF
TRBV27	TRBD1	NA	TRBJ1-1	TGTGCCAGCAGTGGACAGGGGGCTGGGGACACTGAAGCTTTCTTT	CASSGQGAGDTEAFF
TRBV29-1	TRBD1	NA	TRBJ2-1	TGCAGCGTTGCCGGGACAGGCTCCTACAATGAGCAGTTCTTC	CSVAGTGSYNEQFF
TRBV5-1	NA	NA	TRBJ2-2	TGCGCCAGCAGCTACGTCCAGGGCGGTTTGGCCGGGGGGCTGTTTTTT	CASSYVQGGLAGGLFF
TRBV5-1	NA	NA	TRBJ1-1	TGCGCCAGCAGCCTGGGCTCCGCGTACACTGAAGCTTTCTTT	CASSLGSAYTEAFF
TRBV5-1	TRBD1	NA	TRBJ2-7	TGCGCCAGCAGCTTGGAGGGACAGCGAGAGCAGTACTTC	CASSLEGQREQYF
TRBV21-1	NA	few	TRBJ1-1	TGTGCCAGCAGCGCTCCGGGGGCTTTCTTT	CASSAPGAFF
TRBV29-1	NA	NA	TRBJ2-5	TGCAGCGTTGAATTGAGGCTCCAAGAGACCCAGTACTTC	CSVELRLQETQYF
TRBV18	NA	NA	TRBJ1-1	TGTGCCAGCTCACAACGACAGGAAGTGGACACTGAAGCTTTCTTT	CASSQRQEVDTEAFF
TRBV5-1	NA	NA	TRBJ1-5	TGCGCCAGCAGCCGGGACATGGGGAATCAGCCCCAGCATTTT	CASSRDMGNQPQHF
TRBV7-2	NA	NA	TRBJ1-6	TGTGCCAGCAGTCCGAGGGTGGGGAATTCACCCCTCCACTTT	CASSPRVGNSPLHF
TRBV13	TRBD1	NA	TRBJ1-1	TGTGCCAGCAGCACCAAGACAGGGCCCCCTGAAGCTTTCTTT	CASSTKTGPPEAFF
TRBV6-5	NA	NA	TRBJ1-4	TGTGCCAGCAGTTATTTTGGGAGGAATGAAAAACTGTTTTTT	CASSYFGRNEKLFF
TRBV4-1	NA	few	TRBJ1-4	TGCGCCAGCAGCCAATCGGGCGGGGGGCATAGTGATGAAAAACTGTTTTTT	CASSQSGGGHSDEKLFF
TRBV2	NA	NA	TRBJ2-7	TGTGCCAGCCAGGAGGTTTCCTACGAGCAGTACTTC	CASQEVSYEQYF
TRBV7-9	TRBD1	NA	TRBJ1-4	TGTGCCAGCAGCTTAGTCGACAGGGGGCTGTGGAATGAAAAACTGTTTTTT	CASSLVDRGLWNEKLFF